A single sample is the source of the 15 T cell receptor beta chains below, sequenced in a study of blood T cell repertoires in COVID-19. Libraries were prepared by immunoSEQ multiplex PCR; TCRdb keeps only in-frame clonotypes and omits some of them. The sample lists 95,000 to 100,000 clones; under 85% were seen once. The sequenced material came from peripheral blood. The receptors stem from a human donor in a cohort sampled during active COVID-19.

The chain links TRBV3-1 (or the pseudogene TRBV3-2) to TRBJ1-2, with 8 bases that match TRBD1. Germline V gene sequence: CDR1 LGHDT, CDR2 YNNKEL (reference sequence). The CDR3 length is 16 residues. V shed 5 bases, J shed 4 bases, and the junction held 12 bases outside the gene matches. CDR3 residues: CASSEGQGRSVYGYTF. The CDR3 DNA follows: TGTGCCAGCAGCGAAGGACAGGGAAGGTCGGTCTATGGCTACACCTTC.

V usage is TRBV7-8 and J usage is TRBJ1-1; a weak D match, TRBD1 (5 bases). The V and J ends lost 5 bases and 5 bases respectively, with 9 bases between them. The CDR3 runs 12 residues. CDR1 and CDR2 (germline): SGHVS, FQNEAQ. The CDR3 nucleotides are TGTGCCAGCAGCCCAGGGTCGACTGAAGCTTTCTTT. The encoded protein is CASSPGSTEAFF.

The rearrangement joins TRBV12-3 or TRBV12-4 to TRBJ1-1, with TRBD1 identical over 7 bases. Trimming removed 8 bases from V and 0 bases from J; junction bases left unmatched: 3. The CDR3 has 13 residues. Written as DNA, the CDR3 is TGTGCCAGCTTCACAGGGGTGAACACTGAAGCTTTCTTT. This sequence encodes CASFTGVNTEAFF.

This chain uses TRBV12-3 or TRBV12-4 with TRBJ1-1; a weak D match, TRBD1 (5 bases). CDR3 size: 13 residues. Trimming removed 0 bases at V and 4 bases at J, with 6 bases between. CDR3 nucleotide sequence: TGTGCCAGCAGTTTAGCGGGGGGCACTGAAGCTTTCTTT. The encoded protein is CASSLAGGTEAFF.

This clone has a handful of counts. The rearrangement joins TRBV10-3 to TRBJ1-2; possibly TRBD1 for D (6 bases). With 3 bases removed from V and 5 bases from J, the gap between germline ends came to 10 bases. The CDR3 is made up of 13 amino acids. Germline V gene sequence: CDR1 ENHRY, CDR2 SYGVKD. CDR3 amino acids: CAISETGQYGYTF. The CDR3 DNA reads TGTGCCATCAGTGAAACAGGGCAATATGGCTACACCTTC.

The CDR3 here is CASSNYGSGRANEQFF. The DNA of the CDR3 is TGTGCCAGCAGTAACTATGGGAGCGGGAGGGCCAATGAGCAGTTCTTC. The chain couples TRBV27 to TRBJ2-1, with 10 bases fitting TRBD2. CDR1 and CDR2 (germline): MNHEY, SMNVEV (reference sequence). The V gene end was trimmed by 5 bases and the J gene end by 6 bases; junction bases not matched to a gene: 10. This CDR3 contains 16 residues.

This sequence joins TRBV5-4 and TRBJ2-5, with 9 bases aligning to TRBD2. V lost 10 bases, J lost 2 bases, and 12 bases stayed unmatched. The CDR3 length is 15 residues. Germline CDR1 is SGHNT and CDR2 is YYREEE (reference sequence). The CDR3 reads CADAAAGGPQETQYF. The CDR3 coding sequence is TGTGCCGATGCGGCGGCGGGAGGGCCACAAGAGACCCAGTACTTC.

The chain combines TRBV28 with TRBJ1-5; 7 bases fit TRBD1. The germline V gene has CDR1 MDHEN and CDR2 SYDVKM. The V and J ends lost 6 bases and 7 bases, in that order; junction bases with no gene match: 3. This CDR3 region has 12 residues. The CDR3 here is CASRSGGQPQHF. The CDR3 bases are TGTGCCAGCAGGTCAGGGGGGCAGCCCCAGCATTTT. The variable domain in full, with the rest retrieved from reference TRBV28 and TRBJ1-5, is DVKVTQSSRYLVKRTGEKVFLECVQDMDHENMFWYRQDPGLGLRLIYFSYDVKMKEKGDIPEGYSVSREKKERFSLILESASTNQTSMYLCASRSGGQPQHFGDGTRLSIL.

This chain's CDR3 is CASSIISTGKSYEQYF. DNA for the CDR3: TGTGCCAGTAGTATCATCTCGACAGGAAAATCCTACGAGCAGTACTTC. The J gene is TRBJ2-7, the V gene TRBV19; the D gene is possibly TRBD1 (6 bases). Trimming cost V 3 bases and J 1 base, with 16 bases left between them. Germline V gene data show CDR1 as LNHDA and CDR2 as SQIVND (reference sequence). This CDR3 has 16 residues. The full variable domain, rest sourced from reference TRBV19 and TRBJ2-7, is DGGITQSPKYLFRKEGQNVTLSCEQNLNHDAMYWYRQDPGQGLRLIYYSQIVNDFQKGDIAEGYSVSREKKESFPLTVTSAQKNPTAFYLCASSIISTGKSYEQYFGPGTRLTVT.

Here the CDR3 reads CASSANRGYNSPLHF. For the CDR3, the DNA is TGTGCCAGCAGCGCCAACAGGGGATATAATTCACCCCTCCACTTT. This sequence joins TRBV7-8 and TRBJ1-6, with 7 bases aligning to TRBD1. The CDR3 consists of 15 residues. CDR1 is SGHVS, CDR2 FQNEAQ, per germline. The V segment lost 5 bases and the J segment 4 bases; nucleotides outside the gene matches: 5.

The rearrangement joins TRBV28 to TRBJ1-1, with 9 nucleotides matching TRBD1. There are 16 residues in the CDR3. Trimming at V came to 4 bases and at J to 1 base, leaving 7 bases not matched to a gene. Germline CDR1 MDHEN, CDR2 SYDVKM. The CDR3 DNA is TGTGCCAGCAGTTCTCCCCCGGGACAGGGGAACACTGAAGCTTTCTTT. Translating gives CASSSPPGQGNTEAFF.

V gene TRBV18 combines with J gene TRBJ2-4; tentatively, D is TRBD1 (5 bases). This CDR3 is built from 13 residues. CDR1 and CDR2 from the germline V gene are KGHSH and LQKENI. V shed 3 bases and J shed 6 bases, with 9 bases lying between them. The CDR3 sequence: CASSPPTVNIQYF. In DNA, the CDR3 is TGTGCCAGCTCACCTCCGACAGTAAACATTCAGTACTTC. The full variable domain, completed using reference TRBV18 and TRBJ2-4, is NAGVMQNPRHLVRRRGQEARLRCSPMKGHSHVYWYRQLPEEGLKFMVYLQKENIIDESGMPKERFSAEFPKEGPSILRIQQVVRGDSAAYFCASSPPTVNIQYFGAGTRLSVL.

The genes are TRBV9 and TRBJ1-3; 9 bases are a match to TRBD1. This CDR3 contains 14 residues. V shed 3 bases and J 4 bases; nucleotides not matched to a gene: 2. CDR1 and CDR2 from the germline V gene are SGDLS and YYNGEE. In DNA, the CDR3 is TGTGCCAGCAGCGAGGGGACAGGGGGAAACACCATATATTTT. Protein product: CASSEGTGGNTIYF.

The V gene is TRBV20-1, the J gene TRBJ2-1; D might be TRBD1 (5 bases). There are 11 residues in the CDR3. Trimming left V 6 bases short and J 8 bases short, with 11 bases between. Germline V lookup: CDR1 DFQATT, CDR2 SNEGSKA (reference sequence). CDR3 DNA sequence: TGCAGTGCAGCAGGGTTTCATGAGCAGTTCTTC. Translated: CSAAGFHEQFF.

This chain uses TRBV28 with TRBJ1-4, with 8 bases identical to TRBD1. V trimming: 5 bases; J trimming: 8 bases; junction bases outside the gene matches: 13. The germline V gene encodes CDR1 MDHEN and CDR2 SYDVKM. The CDR3 loop spans 16 amino acids. The chain's CDR3 is CASSKRTGGGGEKLFF. The CDR3 bases are TGTGCCAGCAGTAAAAGAACAGGGGGGGGAGGAGAAAAACTGTTTTTT.